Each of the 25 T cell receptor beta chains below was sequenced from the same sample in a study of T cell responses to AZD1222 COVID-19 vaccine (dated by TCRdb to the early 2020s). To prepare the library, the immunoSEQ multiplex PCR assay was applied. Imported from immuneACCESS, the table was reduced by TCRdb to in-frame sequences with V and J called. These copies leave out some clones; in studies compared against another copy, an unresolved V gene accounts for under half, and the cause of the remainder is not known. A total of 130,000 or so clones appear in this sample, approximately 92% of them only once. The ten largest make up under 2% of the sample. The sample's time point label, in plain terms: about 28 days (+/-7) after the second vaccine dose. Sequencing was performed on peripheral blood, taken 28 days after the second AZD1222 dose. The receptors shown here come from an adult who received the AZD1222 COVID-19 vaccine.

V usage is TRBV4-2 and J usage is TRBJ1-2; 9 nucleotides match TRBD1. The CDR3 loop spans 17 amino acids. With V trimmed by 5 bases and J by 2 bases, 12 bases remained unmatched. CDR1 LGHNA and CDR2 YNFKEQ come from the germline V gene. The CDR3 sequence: CASSFPGQGSVNYGYTF. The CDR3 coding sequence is TGTGCCAGCAGCTTCCCGGGACAGGGCAGTGTAAACTATGGCTACACCTTC.

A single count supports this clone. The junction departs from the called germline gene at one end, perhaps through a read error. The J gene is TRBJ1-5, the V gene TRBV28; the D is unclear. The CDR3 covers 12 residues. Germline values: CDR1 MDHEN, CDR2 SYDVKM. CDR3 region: CASSLFGQPQHF. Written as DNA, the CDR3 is TGTGCCAGTAGTTTATTTGGTCAGCCCCAGCATTTT.

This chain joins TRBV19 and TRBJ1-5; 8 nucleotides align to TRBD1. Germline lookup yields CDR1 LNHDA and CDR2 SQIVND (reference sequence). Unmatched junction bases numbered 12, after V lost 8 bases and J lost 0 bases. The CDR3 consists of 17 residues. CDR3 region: CASQTGATMYSNQPQHF. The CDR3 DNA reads TGTGCCAGTCAGACAGGGGCCACAATGTATAGCAATCAGCCCCAGCATTTT.

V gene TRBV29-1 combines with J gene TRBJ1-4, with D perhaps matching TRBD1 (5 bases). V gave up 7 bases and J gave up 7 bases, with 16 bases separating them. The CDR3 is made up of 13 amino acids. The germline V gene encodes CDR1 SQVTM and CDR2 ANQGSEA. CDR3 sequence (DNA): TGCAGCGCCGCGGGGGGTCAGGGTGAAAAACTGTTTTTT. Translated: CSAAGGQGEKLFF.

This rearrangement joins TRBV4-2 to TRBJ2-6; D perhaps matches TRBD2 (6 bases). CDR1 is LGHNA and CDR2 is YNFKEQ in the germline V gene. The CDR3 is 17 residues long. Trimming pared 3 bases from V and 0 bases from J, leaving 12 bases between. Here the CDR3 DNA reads TGTGCCAGCAGCCAGGCTAGCGTGAGCTCTGGGGCCAACGTCCTGACTTTC. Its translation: CASSQASVSSGANVLTF.

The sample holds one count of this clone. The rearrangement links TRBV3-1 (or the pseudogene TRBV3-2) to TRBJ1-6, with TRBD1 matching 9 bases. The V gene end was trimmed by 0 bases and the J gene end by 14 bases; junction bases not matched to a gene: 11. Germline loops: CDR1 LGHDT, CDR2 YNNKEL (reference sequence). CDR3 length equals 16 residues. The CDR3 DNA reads TGTGCCAGCAGCCAAGATCTAGGGACAGGGAGTCTATCCCTCCACTTT. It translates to CASSQDLGTGSLSLHF.

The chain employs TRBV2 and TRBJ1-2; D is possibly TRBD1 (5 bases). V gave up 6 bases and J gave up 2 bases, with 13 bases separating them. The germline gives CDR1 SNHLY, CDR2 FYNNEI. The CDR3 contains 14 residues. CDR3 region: CASRGGRGNYGYTF. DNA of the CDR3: TGTGCCAGCAGGGGTGGACGGGGGAACTATGGCTACACCTTC.

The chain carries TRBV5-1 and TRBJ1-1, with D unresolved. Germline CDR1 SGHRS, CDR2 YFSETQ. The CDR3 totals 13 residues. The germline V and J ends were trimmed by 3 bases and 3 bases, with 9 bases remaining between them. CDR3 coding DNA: TGCGCCAGCAGCTCGAACACTCACACTGAAGCTTTCTTT. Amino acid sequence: CASSSNTHTEAFF.

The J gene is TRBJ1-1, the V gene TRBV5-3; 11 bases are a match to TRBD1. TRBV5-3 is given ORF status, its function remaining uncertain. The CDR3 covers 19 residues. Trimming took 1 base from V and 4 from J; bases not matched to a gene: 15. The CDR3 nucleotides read TGTGCCAGAAGCTTGTCCCACCGGGACAGGGGGATTTTTGGCACTGAAGCTTTCTTT. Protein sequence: CARSLSHRDRGIFGTEAFF.

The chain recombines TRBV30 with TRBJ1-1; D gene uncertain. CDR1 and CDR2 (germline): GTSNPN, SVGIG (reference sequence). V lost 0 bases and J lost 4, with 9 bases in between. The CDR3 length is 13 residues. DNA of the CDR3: TGTGCCTGGAGTGTCGGTGGTAGCACTGAAGCTTTCTTT. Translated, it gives CAWSVGGSTEAFF.

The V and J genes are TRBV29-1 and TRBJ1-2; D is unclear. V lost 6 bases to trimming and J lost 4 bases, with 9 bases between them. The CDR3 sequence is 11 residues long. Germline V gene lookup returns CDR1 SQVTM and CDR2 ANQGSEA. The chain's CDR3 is CSVGEPYGYTF. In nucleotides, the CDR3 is TGCAGCGTCGGAGAGCCCTATGGCTACACCTTC.

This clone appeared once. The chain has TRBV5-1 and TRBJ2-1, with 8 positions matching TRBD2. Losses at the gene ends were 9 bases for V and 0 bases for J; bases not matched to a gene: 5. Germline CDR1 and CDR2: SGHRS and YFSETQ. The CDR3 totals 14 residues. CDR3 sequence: CANTSGGSYNEQFF. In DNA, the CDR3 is TGCGCCAACACTAGCGGAGGCTCCTACAATGAGCAGTTCTTC.

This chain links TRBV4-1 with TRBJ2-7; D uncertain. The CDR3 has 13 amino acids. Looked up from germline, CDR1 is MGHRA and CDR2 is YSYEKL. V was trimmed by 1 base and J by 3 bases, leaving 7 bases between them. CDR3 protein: CASSQGRFYEQYF. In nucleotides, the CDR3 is TGCGCCAGCAGCCAAGGACGCTTCTACGAGCAGTACTTC.

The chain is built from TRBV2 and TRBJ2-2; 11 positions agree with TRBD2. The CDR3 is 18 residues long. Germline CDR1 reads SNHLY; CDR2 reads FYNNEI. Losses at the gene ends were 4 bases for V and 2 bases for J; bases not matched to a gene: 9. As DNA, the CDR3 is TGTGCCAGCAGTGCCACTAGCGGGGGTATACTCAACACCGGGGAGCTGTTTTTT. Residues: CASSATSGGILNTGELFF.

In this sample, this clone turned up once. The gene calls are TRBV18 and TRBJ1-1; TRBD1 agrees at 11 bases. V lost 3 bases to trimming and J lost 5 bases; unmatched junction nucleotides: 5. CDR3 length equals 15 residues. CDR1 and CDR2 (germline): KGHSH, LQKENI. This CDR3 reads CASSPTGTGGTEAFF. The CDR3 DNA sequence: TGTGCCAGCTCACCCACCGGGACAGGGGGAACTGAAGCTTTCTTT.

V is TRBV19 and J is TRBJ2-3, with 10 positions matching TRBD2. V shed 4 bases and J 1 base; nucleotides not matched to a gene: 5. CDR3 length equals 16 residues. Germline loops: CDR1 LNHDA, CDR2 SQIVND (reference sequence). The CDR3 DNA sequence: TGTGCCAGTAGTACCCTAGCGGGGGTACGCACAGATACGCAGTATTTT. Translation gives CASSTLAGVRTDTQYF.

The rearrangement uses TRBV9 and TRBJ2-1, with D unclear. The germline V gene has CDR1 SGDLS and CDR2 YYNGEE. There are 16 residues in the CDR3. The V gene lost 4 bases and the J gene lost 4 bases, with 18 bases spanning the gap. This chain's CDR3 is CASSPTWGRPYNEQFF. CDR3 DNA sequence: TGTGCCAGCAGCCCTACGTGGGGAAGACCTTACAATGAGCAGTTCTTC.

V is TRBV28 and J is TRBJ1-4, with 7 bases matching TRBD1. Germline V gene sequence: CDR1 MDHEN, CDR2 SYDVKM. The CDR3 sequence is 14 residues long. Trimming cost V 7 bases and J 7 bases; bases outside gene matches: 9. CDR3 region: CASTPGTVGEKLFF. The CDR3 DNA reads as TGTGCCAGCACCCCCGGGACAGTCGGTGAAAAACTGTTTTTT.

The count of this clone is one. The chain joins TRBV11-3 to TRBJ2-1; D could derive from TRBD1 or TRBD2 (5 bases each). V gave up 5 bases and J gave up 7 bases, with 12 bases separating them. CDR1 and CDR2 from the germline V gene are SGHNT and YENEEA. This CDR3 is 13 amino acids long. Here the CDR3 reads CASSPGPGNEQFF. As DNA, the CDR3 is TGTGCCAGCAGCCCGGGGCCGGGGAATGAGCAGTTCTTC.

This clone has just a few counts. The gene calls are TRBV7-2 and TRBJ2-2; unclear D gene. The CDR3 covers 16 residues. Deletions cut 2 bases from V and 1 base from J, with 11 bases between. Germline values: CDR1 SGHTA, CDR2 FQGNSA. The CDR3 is CASSLHDPGNTGELFF. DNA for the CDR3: TGTGCCAGCAGCTTACACGACCCCGGGAACACCGGGGAGCTGTTTTTT.

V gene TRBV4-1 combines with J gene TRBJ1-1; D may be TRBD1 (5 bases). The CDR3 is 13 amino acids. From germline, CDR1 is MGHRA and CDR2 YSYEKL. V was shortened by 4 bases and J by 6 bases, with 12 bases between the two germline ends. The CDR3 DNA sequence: TGCGCCAGCAGCCCACAAGGGGTCCCTGAAGCTTTCTTT. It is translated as CASSPQGVPEAFF.

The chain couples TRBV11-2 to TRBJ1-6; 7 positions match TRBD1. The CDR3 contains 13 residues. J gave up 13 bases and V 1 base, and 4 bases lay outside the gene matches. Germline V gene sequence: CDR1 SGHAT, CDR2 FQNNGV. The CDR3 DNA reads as TGTGCCAGCAGCTTAGGACAGGGAGATCCCCTCCACTTT. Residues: CASSLGQGDPLHF.

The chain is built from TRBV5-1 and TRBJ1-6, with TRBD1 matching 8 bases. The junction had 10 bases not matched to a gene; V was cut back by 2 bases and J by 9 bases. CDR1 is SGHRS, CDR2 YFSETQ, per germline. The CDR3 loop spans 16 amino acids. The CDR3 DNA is TGCGCCAGCAGCTTAGACGACAGGGGCGTTGGTTCACCCCTCCACTTT. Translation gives CASSLDDRGVGSPLHF. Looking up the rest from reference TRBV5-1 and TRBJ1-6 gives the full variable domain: KAGVTQTPRYLIKTRGQQVTLSCSPISGHRSVSWYQQTPGQGLQFLFEYFSETQRNKGNFPGRFSGRQFSNSRSEMNVSTLELGDSALYLCASSLDDRGVGSPLHFGNGTRLTVT.

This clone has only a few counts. The CDR3 sequence is CASSYSTRRINSPLHF. In nucleotides, the CDR3 is TGTGCCAGCAGTTACTCGACTCGCAGGATTAATTCACCCCTCCACTTT. J is TRBJ1-6 and V is TRBV6-5; no clear D. The CDR3 extends over 16 amino acids. Trimming took off 0 bases at V and 6 bases at J, with 12 bases between the two ends. The germline gives CDR1 MNHEY, CDR2 SVGAGI.

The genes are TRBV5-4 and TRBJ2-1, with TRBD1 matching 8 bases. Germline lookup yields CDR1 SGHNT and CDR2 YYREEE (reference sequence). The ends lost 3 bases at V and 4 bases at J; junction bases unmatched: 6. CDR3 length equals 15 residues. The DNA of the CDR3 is TGTGCCAGCAGCTCGGACAGGGCTCCGTACAATGAGCAGTTCTTC. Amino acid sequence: CASSSDRAPYNEQFF.